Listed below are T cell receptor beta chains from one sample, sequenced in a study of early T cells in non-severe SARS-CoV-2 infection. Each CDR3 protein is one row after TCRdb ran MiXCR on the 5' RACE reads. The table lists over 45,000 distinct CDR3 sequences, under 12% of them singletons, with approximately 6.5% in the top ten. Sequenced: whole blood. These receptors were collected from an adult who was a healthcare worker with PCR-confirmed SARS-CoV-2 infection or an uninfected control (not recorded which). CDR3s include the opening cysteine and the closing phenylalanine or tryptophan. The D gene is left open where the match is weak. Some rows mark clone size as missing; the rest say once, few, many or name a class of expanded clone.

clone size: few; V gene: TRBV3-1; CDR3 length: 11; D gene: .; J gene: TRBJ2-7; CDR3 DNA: TGTGCCAGCAGCCCCCCCCACGAGCAGTACTTC; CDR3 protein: CASSPPHEQYF
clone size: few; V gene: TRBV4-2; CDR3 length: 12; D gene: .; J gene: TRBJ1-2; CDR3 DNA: TGTGCCAGCAGCCAGGGGACCTATGGCTACACCTTC; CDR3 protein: CASSQGTYGYTF
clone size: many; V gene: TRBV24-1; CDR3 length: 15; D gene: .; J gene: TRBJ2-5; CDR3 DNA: TGTGCCACCAGTCGCGCAGGGGCCCTAAAAGAGACCCAGTACTTC; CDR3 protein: CATSRAGALKETQYF
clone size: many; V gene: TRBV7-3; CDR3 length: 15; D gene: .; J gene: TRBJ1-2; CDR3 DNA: TGTGCCAGCAGCTTAGTGTCCCCCGGCGGTGAGGGCTACACCTTC; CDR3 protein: CASSLVSPGGEGYTF
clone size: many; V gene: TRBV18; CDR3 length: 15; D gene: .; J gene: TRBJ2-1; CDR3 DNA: TGTGCCAGCTCACGCGGGACACAACCCTACAATGAGCAGTTCTTC; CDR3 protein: CASSRGTQPYNEQFF
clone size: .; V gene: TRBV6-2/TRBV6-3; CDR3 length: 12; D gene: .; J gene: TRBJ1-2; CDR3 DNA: TGTGCCAGCAGCCGGACTGCTGATGGCTACACCTTC; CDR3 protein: CASSRTADGYTF
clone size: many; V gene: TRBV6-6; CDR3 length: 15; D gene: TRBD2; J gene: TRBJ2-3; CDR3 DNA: TGTGCCAGCACGGATACCAGCGGGGTCTCAGATACGCAGTATTTT; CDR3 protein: CASTDTSGVSDTQYF
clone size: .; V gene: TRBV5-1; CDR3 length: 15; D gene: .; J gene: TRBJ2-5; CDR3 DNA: TGCGCCAGCAGCTTCTCGCCTAGAGGACAAGAGACCCAGTACTTC; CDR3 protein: CASSFSPRGQETQYF
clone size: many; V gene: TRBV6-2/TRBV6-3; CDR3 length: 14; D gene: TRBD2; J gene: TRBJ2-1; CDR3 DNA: TGTGCCAGCAGAATAGCGGGCGCGGGGAATGAGCAGTTCTTC; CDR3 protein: CASRIAGAGNEQFF
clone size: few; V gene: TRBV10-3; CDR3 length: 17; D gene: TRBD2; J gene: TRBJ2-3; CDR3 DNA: TGTGCCATCAGTCCTAGCGGGAGGGCCATTAACGCAGATACGCAGTATTTT; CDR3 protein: CAISPSGRAINADTQYF
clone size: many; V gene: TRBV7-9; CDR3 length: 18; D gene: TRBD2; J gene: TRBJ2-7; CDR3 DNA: TGTGCCAGCAGCTTAGCCGCGGGGGTCGGGGGTTTACTTTACGAGCAGTACTTC; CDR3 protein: CASSLAAGVGGLLYEQYF
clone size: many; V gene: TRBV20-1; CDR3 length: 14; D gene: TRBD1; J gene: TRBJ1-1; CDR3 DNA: TGCAGTGCTAGAAGTACCGGGACAGGGGTTGAAGCTTTCTTT; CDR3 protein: CSARSTGTGVEAFF
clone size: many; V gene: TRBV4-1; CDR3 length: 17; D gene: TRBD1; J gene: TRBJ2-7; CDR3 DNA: TGCGCCAGCAGCCAAATGCCGGGACAGGGCCTCTCCTACGAGCAGTACTTC; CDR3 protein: CASSQMPGQGLSYEQYF
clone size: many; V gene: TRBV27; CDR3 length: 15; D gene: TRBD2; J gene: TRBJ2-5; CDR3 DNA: TGTGCCAGCAGTTGGACTAGCGGGAACCAAGAGACCCAGTACTTC; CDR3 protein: CASSWTSGNQETQYF
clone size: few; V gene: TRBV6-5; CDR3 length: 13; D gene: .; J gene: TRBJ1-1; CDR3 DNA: TGTGCCAGCAGTTGGCAGGGGAAAGCTGAAGCTTTCTTT; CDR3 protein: CASSWQGKAEAFF